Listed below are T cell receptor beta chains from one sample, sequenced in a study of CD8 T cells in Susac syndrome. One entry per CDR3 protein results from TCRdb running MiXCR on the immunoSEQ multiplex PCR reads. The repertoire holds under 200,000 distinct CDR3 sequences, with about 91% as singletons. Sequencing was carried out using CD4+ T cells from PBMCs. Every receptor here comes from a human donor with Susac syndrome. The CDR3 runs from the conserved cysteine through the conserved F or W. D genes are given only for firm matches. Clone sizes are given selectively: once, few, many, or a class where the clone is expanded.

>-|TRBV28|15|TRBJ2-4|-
CASSDRDLAKNIQYF
TGTGCCAGCAGCGATAGAGATCTAGCCAAAAACATTCAGTACTTC
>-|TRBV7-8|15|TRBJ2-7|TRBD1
CASSPFRGLSYEQYF
TGTGCCAGCAGCCCCTTCAGGGGGCTCTCCTACGAGCAGTACTTC
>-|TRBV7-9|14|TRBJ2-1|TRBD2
CASSLAGGENEQFF
TGTGCCAGCAGCTTAGCCGGGGGGGAGAATGAGCAGTTCTTC
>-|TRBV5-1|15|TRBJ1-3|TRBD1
CASSWTGLGGNTIYF
TGCGCCAGCAGCTGGACAGGGCTTGGGGGTAACACCATATATTTT
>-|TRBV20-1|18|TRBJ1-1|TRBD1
CSARDPATGGHKNTEAFF
TGCAGTGCTAGAGATCCCGCGACAGGGGGTCACAAGAACACTGAAGCTTTCTTT
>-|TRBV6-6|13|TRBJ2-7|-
CASSSRGAYEQYF
TGTGCCAGCAGTTCCCGGGGCGCGTACGAGCAGTACTTC
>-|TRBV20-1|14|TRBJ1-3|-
CSARDPVVGNTIYF
TGCAGTGCTAGAGATCCGGTAGTCGGAAACACCATATATTTT
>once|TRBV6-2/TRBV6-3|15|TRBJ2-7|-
CASSYRLGQFYEQYF
TGTGCCAGCAGTTATCGTCTAGGGCAGTTCTACGAGCAGTACTTC
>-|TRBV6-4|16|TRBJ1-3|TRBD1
CASSPGTDLSGNTIYF
TGTGCCAGCAGTCCCGGGACAGACCTCTCTGGAAACACCATATATTTT
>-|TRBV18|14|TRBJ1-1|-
CASSPGGGDTEAFF
TGTGCCAGCTCACCTGGCGGGGGGGACACTGAAGCTTTCTTT
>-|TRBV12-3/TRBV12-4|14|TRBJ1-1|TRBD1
CASSLQGVNTEAFF
TGTGCCAGCAGTCTACAGGGGGTGAACACTGAAGCTTTCTTT
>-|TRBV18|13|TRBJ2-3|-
CASSPPMADTQYF
TGTGCCAGCTCACCACCTATGGCAGATACGCAGTATTTT
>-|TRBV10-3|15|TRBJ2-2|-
CAISESMIGTGELFF
TGTGCCATCAGTGAGTCAATGATAGGCACCGGGGAGCTGTTTTTT
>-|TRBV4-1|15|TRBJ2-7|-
CASSQEGQGVYEQYF
TGCGCCAGCAGCCAAGAGGGGCAAGGGGTCTACGAGCAGTACTTC
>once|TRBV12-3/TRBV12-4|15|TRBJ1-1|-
CASTPFAWGASEAFF
TGTGCCAGCACCCCTTTCGCTTGGGGGGCGAGTGAAGCTTTCTTT
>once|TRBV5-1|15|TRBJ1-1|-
CASSLTDGSNTEAFF
TGCGCCAGCAGCCTTACGGACGGCTCAAACACTGAAGCTTTCTTT
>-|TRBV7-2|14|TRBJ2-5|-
CASSLAGGVETQYF
TGTGCCAGCAGCTTAGCGGGGGGTGTGGAGACCCAGTACTTC
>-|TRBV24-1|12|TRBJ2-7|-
CATSDPDRRMYF
TGTGCCACCAGTGACCCTGACAGGAGGATGTACTTC
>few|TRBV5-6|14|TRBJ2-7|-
CASSRSAGVGEQYF
TGTGCCAGCAGCAGATCTGCAGGAGTAGGCGAGCAGTACTTC
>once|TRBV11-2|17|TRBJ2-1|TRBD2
CASSVSPGLSSYNEQFF
TGTGCCAGCAGCGTTAGCCCGGGACTAAGCTCCTACAATGAGCAGTTCTTC
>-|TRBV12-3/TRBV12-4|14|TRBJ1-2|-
CASSLAAQNYGYTF
TGTGCCAGCAGTTTGGCAGCCCAGAACTATGGCTACACCTTC
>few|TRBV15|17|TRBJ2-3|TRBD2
CATSRGGAGRVTDTQYF
TGTGCCACCAGCAGAGGCGGCGCGGGGAGGGTCACAGATACGCAGTATTTT
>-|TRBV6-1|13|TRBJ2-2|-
CASSDKRHGELFF
TGTGCCAGCAGTGACAAGCGACACGGGGAGCTGTTTTTT
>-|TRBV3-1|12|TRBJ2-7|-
CASSHGAQKQYF
TGTGCCAGCAGCCACGGGGCCCAAAAGCAGTACTTC
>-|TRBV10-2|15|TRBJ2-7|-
CASRTTGSLDYEQYF
TGCGCCAGCAGGACGACAGGCAGTCTAGACTACGAGCAGTACTTC
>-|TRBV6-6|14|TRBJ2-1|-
CASSYSAGGNEQFF
TGTGCCAGCAGTTATTCGGCAGGGGGGAATGAGCAGTTCTTC
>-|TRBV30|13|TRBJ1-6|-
CAQRQEYNSPLHF
TGTGCTCAAAGGCAGGAATATAATTCACCCCTCCACTTT
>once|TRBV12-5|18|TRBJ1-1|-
CASGLVRGHAVRYTEAFF
TGTGCTAGTGGTTTGGTACGGGGCCATGCGGTACGGTACACTGAAGCTTTCTTT
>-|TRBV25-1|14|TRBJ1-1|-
CASGEGGGDTEAFF
TGTGCCAGCGGAGAAGGGGGAGGTGACACTGAAGCTTTCTTT